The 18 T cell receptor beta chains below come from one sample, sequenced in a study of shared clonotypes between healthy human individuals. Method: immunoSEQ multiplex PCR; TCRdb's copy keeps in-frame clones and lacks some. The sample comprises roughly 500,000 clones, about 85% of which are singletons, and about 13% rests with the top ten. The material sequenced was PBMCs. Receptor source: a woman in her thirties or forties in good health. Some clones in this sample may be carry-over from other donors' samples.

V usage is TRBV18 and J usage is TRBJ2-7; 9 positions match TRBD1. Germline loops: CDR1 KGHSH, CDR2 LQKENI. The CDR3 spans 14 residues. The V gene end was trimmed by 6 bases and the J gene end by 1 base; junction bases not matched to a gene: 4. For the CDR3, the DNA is TGTGCCAGCTCGTACGGGACAGGGTCCTACGAGCAGTACTTC. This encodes CASSYGTGSYEQYF.

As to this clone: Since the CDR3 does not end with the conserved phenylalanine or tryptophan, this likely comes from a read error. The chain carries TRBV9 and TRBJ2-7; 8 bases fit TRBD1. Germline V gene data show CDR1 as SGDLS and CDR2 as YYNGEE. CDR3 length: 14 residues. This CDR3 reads CDSSTQGVPYEQYL. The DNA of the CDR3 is TGTGACAGCAGCACACAGGGGGTACCCTACGAGCAGTACCTC.

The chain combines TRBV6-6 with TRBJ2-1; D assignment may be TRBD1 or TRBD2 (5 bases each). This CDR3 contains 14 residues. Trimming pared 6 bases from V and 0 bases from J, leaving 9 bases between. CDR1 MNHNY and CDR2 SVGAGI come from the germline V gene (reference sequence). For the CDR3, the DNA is TGTGCCAGCAGGGGGGAGTCCTCCTACAATGAGCAGTTCTTC. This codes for CASRGESSYNEQFF.

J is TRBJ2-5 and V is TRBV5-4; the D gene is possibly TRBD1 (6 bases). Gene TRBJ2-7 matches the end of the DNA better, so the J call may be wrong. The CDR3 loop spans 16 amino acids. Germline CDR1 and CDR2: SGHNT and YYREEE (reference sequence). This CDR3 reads CASSLTTGSLVYEQYF. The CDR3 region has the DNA TGTGCCAGCAGCTTAACTACAGGGTCTCTCGTATACGAGCAGTACTTC.

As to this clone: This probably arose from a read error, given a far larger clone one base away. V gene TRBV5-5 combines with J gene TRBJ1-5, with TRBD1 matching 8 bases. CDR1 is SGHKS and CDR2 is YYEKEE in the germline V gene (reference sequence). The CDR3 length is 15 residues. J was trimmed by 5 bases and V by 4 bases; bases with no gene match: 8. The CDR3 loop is CASSGTGGLDQPQHF. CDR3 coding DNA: TGTGCCAGCAGCGGAACAGGGGGACTAGATCAGCCCCAGCATTTT.

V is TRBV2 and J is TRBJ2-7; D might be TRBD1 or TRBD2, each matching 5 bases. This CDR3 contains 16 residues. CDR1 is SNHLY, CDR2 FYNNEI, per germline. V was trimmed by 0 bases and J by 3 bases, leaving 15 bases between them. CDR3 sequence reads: CASSEAPLGENYEQYF. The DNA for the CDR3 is TGTGCCAGCAGTGAAGCGCCCCTGGGGGAAAACTACGAGCAGTACTTC.

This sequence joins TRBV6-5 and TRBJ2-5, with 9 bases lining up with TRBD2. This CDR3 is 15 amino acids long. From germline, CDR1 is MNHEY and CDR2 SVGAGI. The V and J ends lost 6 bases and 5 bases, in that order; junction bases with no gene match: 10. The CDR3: CASSLISGSGETQYF. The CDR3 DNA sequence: TGTGCCAGCAGCCTAATTAGCGGGAGCGGGGAGACCCAGTACTTC.

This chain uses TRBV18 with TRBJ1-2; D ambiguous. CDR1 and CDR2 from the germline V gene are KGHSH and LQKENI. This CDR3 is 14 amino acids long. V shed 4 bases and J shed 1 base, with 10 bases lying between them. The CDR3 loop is CASSLSGNNYGYTF. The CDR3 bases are TGTGCCAGCTCACTCTCCGGGAATAACTATGGCTACACCTTC.

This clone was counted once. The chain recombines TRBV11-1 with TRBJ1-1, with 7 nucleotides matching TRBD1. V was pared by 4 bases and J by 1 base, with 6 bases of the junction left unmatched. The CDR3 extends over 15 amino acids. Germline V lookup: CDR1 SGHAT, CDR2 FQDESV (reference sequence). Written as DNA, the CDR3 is TGTGCCAGCAGCTATCGCCCAGGGGGGAACACTGAAGCTTTCTTT. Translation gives CASSYRPGGNTEAFF.

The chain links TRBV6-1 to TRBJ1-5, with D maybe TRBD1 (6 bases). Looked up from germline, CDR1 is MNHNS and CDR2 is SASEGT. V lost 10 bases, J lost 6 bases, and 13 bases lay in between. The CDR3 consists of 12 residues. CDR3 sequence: CAISTGLQPQHF. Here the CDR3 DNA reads TGTGCCATATCAACAGGGCTTCAGCCCCAGCATTTT.

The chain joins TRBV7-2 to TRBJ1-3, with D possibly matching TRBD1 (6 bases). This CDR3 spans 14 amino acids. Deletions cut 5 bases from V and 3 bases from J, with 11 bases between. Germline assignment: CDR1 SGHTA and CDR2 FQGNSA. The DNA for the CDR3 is TGTGCCAGCAGCCCAGGGACACGTGGAAACACCATATATTTT. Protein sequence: CASSPGTRGNTIYF.

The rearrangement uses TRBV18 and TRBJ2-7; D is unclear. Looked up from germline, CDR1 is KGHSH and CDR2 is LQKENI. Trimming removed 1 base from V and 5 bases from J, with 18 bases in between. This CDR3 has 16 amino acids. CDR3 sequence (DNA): TGTGCCAGCTCACCACAACCCCCGGGTGCGAGCGACGAGCAGTACTTC. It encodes CASSPQPPGASDEQYF.

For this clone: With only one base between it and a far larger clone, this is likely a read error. The CDR3 is CAIHDGGGKDAQYF. In nucleotides, the CDR3 is TGTGCCATCCACGACGGAGGGGGCAAGGATGCGCAGTATTTT. The chain links TRBV7-9 to TRBJ2-3; perhaps TRBD1 as D (7 bases). CDR3 length: 14 residues. Deletions cut 10 bases from V and 10 bases from J, with 24 bases between. Germline assignment: CDR1 SEHNR and CDR2 FQNEAQ (reference sequence).

CDR3 DNA: TGCGCCAGCAGTCAGGGGGCGTATGAGCAGTTCTTC. This sequence encodes CASSQGAYEQFF. The chain joins TRBV5-1 to TRBJ2-1, with 8 bases identical to TRBD1. CDR3 size: 12 residues. The trim removed 5 bases at V and 8 bases at J, leaving 3 bases unmatched. Germline-derived CDR1 and CDR2 are SGHRS and YFSETQ. The entire variable domain, with the rest obtained from reference TRBV5-1 and TRBJ2-1, is as follows: KAGVTQTPRYLIKTRGQQVTLSCSPISGHRSVSWYQQTPGQGLQFLFEYFSETQRNKGNFPGRFSGRQFSNSRSEMNVSTLELGDSALYLCASSQGAYEQFFGPGTRLTVL.

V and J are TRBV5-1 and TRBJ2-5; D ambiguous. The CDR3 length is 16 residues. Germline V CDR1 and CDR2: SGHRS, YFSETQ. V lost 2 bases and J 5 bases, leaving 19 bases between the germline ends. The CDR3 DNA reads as TGCGCCAGCAGCTTTGGCAGTCCGGGCACGGGCGAGACCCAGTACTTC. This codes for CASSFGSPGTGETQYF. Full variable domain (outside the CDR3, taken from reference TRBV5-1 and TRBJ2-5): KAGVTQTPRYLIKTRGQQVTLSCSPISGHRSVSWYQQTPGQGLQFLFEYFSETQRNKGNFPGRFSGRQFSNSRSEMNVSTLELGDSALYLCASSFGSPGTGETQYFGPGTRLLVL.

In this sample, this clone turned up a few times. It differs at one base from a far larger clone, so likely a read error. DNA of the CDR3: TGTGCCAGCAGCAACGACAGGTCCAACATTCGGTACTTC. Protein product: CASSNDRSNIRYF. The chain joins TRBV7-9 to TRBJ2-4, with a weak D call TRBD1 (6 bases). The CDR3 has 13 residues. The germline V gene encodes CDR1 SEHNR and CDR2 FQNEAQ (reference sequence).

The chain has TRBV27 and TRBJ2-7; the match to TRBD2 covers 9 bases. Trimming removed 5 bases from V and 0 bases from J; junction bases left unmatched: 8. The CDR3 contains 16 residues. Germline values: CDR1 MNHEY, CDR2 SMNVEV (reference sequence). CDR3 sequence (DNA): TGTGCCAGCAGTACCCCAGCGGGGGGTAGCTCCTACGAGCAGTACTTC. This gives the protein CASSTPAGGSSYEQYF.

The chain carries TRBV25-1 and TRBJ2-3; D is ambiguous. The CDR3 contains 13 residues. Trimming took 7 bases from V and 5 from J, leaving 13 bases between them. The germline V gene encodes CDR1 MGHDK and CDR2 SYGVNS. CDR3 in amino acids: CASTPDRGDTQYF. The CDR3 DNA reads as TGTGCCAGCACCCCGGATAGAGGAGATACGCAGTATTTT.